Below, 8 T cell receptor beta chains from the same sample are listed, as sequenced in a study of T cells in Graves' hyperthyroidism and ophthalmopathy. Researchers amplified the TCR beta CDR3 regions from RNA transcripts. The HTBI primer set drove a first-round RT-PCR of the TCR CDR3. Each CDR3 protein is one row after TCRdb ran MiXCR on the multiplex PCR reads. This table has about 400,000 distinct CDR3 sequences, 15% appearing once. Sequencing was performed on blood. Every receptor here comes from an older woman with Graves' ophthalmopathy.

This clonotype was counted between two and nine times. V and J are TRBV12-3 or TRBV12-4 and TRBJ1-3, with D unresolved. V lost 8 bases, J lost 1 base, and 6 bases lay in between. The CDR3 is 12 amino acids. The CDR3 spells CASWVSGNTIYF. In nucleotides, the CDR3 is TGTGCCAGCTGGGTGTCTGGAAACACCATATATTTT.

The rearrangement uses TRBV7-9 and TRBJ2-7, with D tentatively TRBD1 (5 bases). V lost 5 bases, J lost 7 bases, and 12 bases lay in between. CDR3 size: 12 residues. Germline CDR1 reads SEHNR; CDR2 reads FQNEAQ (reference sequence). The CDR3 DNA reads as TGTGCCAGCAGCCCAGGGCGTGGGGAGCAGTACTTC. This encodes CASSPGRGEQYF.

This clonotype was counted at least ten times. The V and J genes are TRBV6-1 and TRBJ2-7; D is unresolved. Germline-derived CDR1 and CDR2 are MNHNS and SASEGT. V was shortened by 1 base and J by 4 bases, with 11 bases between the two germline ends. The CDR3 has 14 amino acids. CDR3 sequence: CASSEEPVNYEQYF. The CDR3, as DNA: TGTGCCAGCAGTGAAGAACCAGTCAATTACGAGCAGTACTTC.

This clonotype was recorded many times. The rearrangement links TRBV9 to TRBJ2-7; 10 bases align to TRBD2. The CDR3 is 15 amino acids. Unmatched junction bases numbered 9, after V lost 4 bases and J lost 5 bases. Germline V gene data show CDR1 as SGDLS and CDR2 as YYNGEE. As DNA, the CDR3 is TGTGCCAGCAGCTCAGAGGGGCTAGCGGGAGACGAGCAGTACTTC. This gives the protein CASSSEGLAGDEQYF.

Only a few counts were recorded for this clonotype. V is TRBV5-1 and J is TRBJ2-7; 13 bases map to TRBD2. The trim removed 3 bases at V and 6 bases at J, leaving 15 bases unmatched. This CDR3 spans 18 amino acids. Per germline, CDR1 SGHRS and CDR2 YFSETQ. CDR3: CASSSTKGGLAGSGEQYF. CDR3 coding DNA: TGCGCCAGCAGCTCAACTAAGGGGGGACTAGCGGGATCAGGCGAGCAGTACTTC.

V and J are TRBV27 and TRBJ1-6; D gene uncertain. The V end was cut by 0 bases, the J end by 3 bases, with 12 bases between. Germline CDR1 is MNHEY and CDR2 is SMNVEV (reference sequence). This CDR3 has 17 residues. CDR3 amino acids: CASSLSWRVLYNSPLHF. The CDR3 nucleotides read TGTGCCAGCAGTTTATCATGGAGGGTTCTCTATAATTCACCCCTCCACTTT.

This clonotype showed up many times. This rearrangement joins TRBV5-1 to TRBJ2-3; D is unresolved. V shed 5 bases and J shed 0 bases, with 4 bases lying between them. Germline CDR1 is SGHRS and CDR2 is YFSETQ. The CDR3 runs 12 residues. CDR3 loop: CASRISTDTQYF. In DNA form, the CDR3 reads TGCGCCAGCAGGATAAGCACAGATACGCAGTATTTT.

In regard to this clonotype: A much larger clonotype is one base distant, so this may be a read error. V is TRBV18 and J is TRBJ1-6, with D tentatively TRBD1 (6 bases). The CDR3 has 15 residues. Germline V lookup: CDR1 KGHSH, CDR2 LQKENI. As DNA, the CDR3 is TGTGCCAGCTCACCACGAACAGGGAGTAATTCATCCCTCCACTTT. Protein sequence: CASSPRTGSNSSLHF.